Below, 10 T cell receptor beta chains from the same sample are listed, as sequenced in a study of T cells in localized non-small cell lung cancer. The assay was immunoSEQ multiplex PCR, and TCRdb's table has in-frame clones only and misses some. Among about 16,000 clones, about 88% were seen once, and the ten largest hold around a quarter. The sequences come from peripheral blood, collected before any cancer treatment. The receptor set was obtained from a female donor aged 60 or older with stage III squamous cell lung carcinoma.

The chain has TRBV6-1 and TRBJ2-1; D call uncertain. The germline V and J ends were trimmed by 8 bases and 8 bases, with 10 bases remaining between them. The CDR3 spans 11 residues. Germline V CDR1 and CDR2: MNHNS, SASEGT. CDR3 region: CASFVRYEQFF. For the CDR3, the DNA is TGTGCCAGCTTCGTTAGGTATGAGCAGTTCTTC.

The V call is TRBV5-4, the J call TRBJ1-4; 9 nucleotides agree with TRBD1. CDR3 length equals 14 residues. V was pared by 3 bases and J by 5 bases, with 2 bases of the junction left unmatched. The germline V gene has CDR1 SGHNT and CDR2 YYREEE (reference sequence). The CDR3 loop is CASSSGQGNEKLFF. The CDR3 DNA reads TGTGCCAGCAGCTCTGGACAGGGGAATGAAAAACTGTTTTTT.

The V and J genes are TRBV6-5 and TRBJ2-1, with 7 bases identical to TRBD1. The CDR3 is 16 amino acids. The germline CDR1 and CDR2 sequences are MNHEY and SVGAGI. V dropped 4 bases and J dropped 0; count of bases not matched to a gene: 6. This chain's CDR3 is CASSFAGGSSYNEQFF. The CDR3 bases are TGTGCCAGCAGTTTCGCAGGGGGTAGCTCCTACAATGAGCAGTTCTTC.

This chain uses TRBV29-1 with TRBJ2-3; 8 nucleotides align to TRBD2. This CDR3 contains 13 residues. Looked up from germline, CDR1 is SQVTM and CDR2 is ANQGSEA. Germline trimming cut 5 bases from V and 1 base from J; bases unmatched to any gene: 2. The CDR3, as DNA: TGCAGCGTTAGAGCGGGGGGCACAGATACGCAGTATTTT. Translated, it gives CSVRAGGTDTQYF.

V and J are TRBV25-1 and TRBJ2-1, with unresolved D. Germline V gene sequence: CDR1 MGHDK, CDR2 SYGVNS. V was clipped by 5 bases and J by 3 bases, with 17 bases between them. The CDR3 spans 16 residues. CDR3 loop: CASSKARVPDYNEQFF. The CDR3 nucleotides read TGTGCCAGCAGTAAGGCCCGAGTGCCCGACTACAATGAGCAGTTCTTC.

The rearrangement joins TRBV29-1 to TRBJ1-5; no definite D call. The CDR3 spans 14 residues. Germline CDR1 is SQVTM and CDR2 is ANQGSEA. V lost 6 bases and J 1 base, leaving 13 bases between the germline ends. CDR3 bases: TGCAGCGTAACGACTTCGAGCAGCAATCAGCCCCAGCATTTT. This codes for CSVTTSSSNQPQHF. Full variable domain (rest looked up from reference TRBV29-1 and TRBJ1-5): SAVISQKPSRDICQRGTSLTIQCQVDSQVTMMFWYRQQPGQSLTLIATANQGSEATYESGFVIDKFPISRPNLTFSTLTVSNMSPEDSSIYLCSVTTSSSNQPQHFGDGTRLSIL.

V usage is TRBV7-9 and J usage is TRBJ2-3; 8 nucleotides align to TRBD1. Germline assignment: CDR1 SEHNR and CDR2 FQNEAQ (reference sequence). The V and J ends lost 5 bases and 4 bases, in that order; junction bases with no gene match: 5. CDR3 length: 14 residues. The CDR3 bases are TGTGCCAGCAGCGTAGGACAGGGTCCAGATACGCAGTATTTT. Its translation is CASSVGQGPDTQYF.

This chain joins TRBV27 and TRBJ1-1; D might be TRBD1 (6 bases). This CDR3 region has 12 residues. Trimming cost V 3 bases and J 5 bases, with 7 bases left between them. Germline-derived CDR1 and CDR2 are MNHEY and SMNVEV (reference sequence). This CDR3 reads CASSLRGTEAFF. Here the CDR3 DNA reads TGTGCCAGCAGTTTGAGGGGGACTGAAGCTTTCTTT.

The table lists this clone with a few counts. The chain is built from TRBV10-1 and TRBJ1-3; D uncertain. Trimming left V 8 bases short and J 1 base short, with 12 bases between. The CDR3 is 14 residues long. CDR1 and CDR2 (germline): WNHNN, SYGVQD (reference sequence). CDR3 amino acids: CASPEGRSGNTIYF. The CDR3 nucleotides are TGCGCCAGCCCCGAGGGAAGATCTGGAAACACCATATATTTT.

The chain links TRBV30 to TRBJ2-5; tentatively, D is TRBD1 (5 bases). The CDR3 is made up of 14 amino acids. Germline assignment: CDR1 GTSNPN and CDR2 SVGIG (reference sequence). The V gene lost 5 bases and the J gene lost 5 bases, with 18 bases spanning the gap. CDR3 DNA sequence: TGTGCCTGGGCCCCTTTGCAGGGTTGGGAGACCCAGTACTTC. This translates into CAWAPLQGWETQYF.